This T cell receptor beta chain emerged from a study of cytomegalovirus exposure and HLA in healthy donors. CDR3 length: 14 amino acids. Germline V gives CDR1 SGHRS, CDR2 YFSETQ. V was shortened by 1 base and J by 6 bases, with 14 bases between the two germline ends. This clone was detected once. Primers for the PCR totalled 60 Vbeta and 13 Jbeta. Clones were sequenced by immunoSEQ multiplex PCR, and TCRdb holds only the in-frame ones, with some missing. The sample yields about 120,000 clones, over 75% seen once. The chain carries TRBV5-1 and TRBJ2-7; a weak D match, TRBD1 (5 bases). The clonotype originates from a woman in her late teens or twenties in good health and CMV-seronegative. The sample consisted of PBMCs. The CDR3 DNA reads as TGCGCCAGCAGCTTGCGTCCAGGGCCTAGCGAGCAGTACTTC. Residues: CASSLRPGPSEQYF.